This T cell receptor (beta chain) appears in the sequencing data of a study of identical twins. Study conclusions and caveats: Potential partial confounding of zero-insertion analyses by invariant MAIT and iNKT cells was noted. In beta out-of-frame sequences, the excess sharing between twins was weaker. The models systematically underestimated how much out-of-frame TCR alpha was shared in monozygotic twins.

Regarding this clonotype: Its cognate antigen is unknown.

Germline CDR1 is SNHLY and CDR2 is FYNNEI. With 2 bases removed from V and 4 bases from J, the gap between germline ends came to 12 bases. The CDR3 is 14 amino acids. TCRdb re-analysed the 5' RACE reads in MiXCR, keeping a single row per CDR3 protein. This sample has approximately 590,000 distinct CDR3 sequences, with 9.5% to 10% found just once. This same sample was also part of a study on yellow fever vaccine responses in identical twins. That source notes: In identical twins, vaccine T cell responses appeared partly shared and partly individual.

This rearrangement joins TRBV2 to TRBJ2-7; D is unclear. The receptor was isolated from a woman under 30 in good health. Sequencing used PBMCs. The CDR3 sequence is CASSELASRYEQYF. CDR3 coding DNA: TGTGCCAGCAGTGAACTTGCCAGTAGGTACGAGCAGTACTTC.